This TCR beta chain was obtained from a study of blood T cells in healthy people across ages. A sample-barcoded 5' primer and a J-beta primer mix were used in a second PCR of roughly 6 to 12 cycles. Template switching added a 12-random-nucleotide identifier to every cDNA molecule. Sequencing of every sample gave 2.5 million or more CDR3-containing paired-end reads. TCRdb re-analysed the 5' RACE reads in MiXCR, keeping a single row per CDR3 protein. This sample has hundreds of thousands of distinct CDR3 sequences; 62% occur once, and the top ten carry roughly a quarter. V lost 6 bases to trimming and J lost 3 bases; unmatched junction nucleotides: 11. Per the germline V gene, CDR1 is DFQATT and CDR2 is SNEGSKA (reference sequence). The CDR3 length is 14 residues. Donor samples were obtained from healthy Caucasian individuals from Russia, aged 6 to 90. Per sample, extraction of total RNA gave at least 6 micrograms in every case.

The receptor was isolated from a man under 40 in good health. The gene calls are TRBV20-1 and TRBJ2-7; 7 bases align to TRBD1. Specimen: blood. In DNA form, the CDR3 reads TGCAGTGCCACCCGGGACAGAGGGAGCTACGAGCAGTACTTC. Its translation: CSATRDRGSYEQYF.